Given below is one T cell receptor beta chain in context. Its binding antigen is unknown. No qualities accompany the bases; no much larger clone lies one base away. This entry belongs to a study of shared T cell receptors in the human thymus (dated by TCRdb to the early 2020s). Broadly, across the study: The study investigated the way shared, self-reactive T-cell receptor alpha chains are produced in the human thymus.

Unmatched junction bases come to 10, with V trimmed by 3 bases and J by 3 bases. The CDR3 runs 16 amino acids, cysteine and phenylalanine included. Of the read, only the CDR3 DNA is kept; its 48 bases are in frame from base 1. CDR1 and CDR2 were assigned from the germline V gene (reference sequence) as MNHEY and SMNVEV. Library prep was done by the immunoSEQ multiplex PCR assay. As stored in TCRdb, this immuneACCESS dataset retains in-frame rearrangements with V and J assigned. A fraction of the clones does not appear; measured against another copy, unresolved V genes explain less than half of the discrepancy, and the remainder lacks a known reason. The sample data list 700,000 or so clones, and 70% to 90% of these were observed just once. Clones ranked in the top ten supply over 0.008% of the sample. These data were also filed under a second study, of human thymus T cells. The second investigation adds: In Finland, the donors were immunologically healthy infants who were having open corrective cardiac surgery for congenital heart defects. Thymus tissue was obtained as surgical resects removed during corrective cardiac surgery. Both the thymic and the peripheral blood repertoires appeared to show biased V and J gene segment usage. Highly overlapping thymic TCR repertoires among unrelated individuals were reported in the related research. The study described the TCR alpha and beta repertoires in fewer than 10 infant thymus samples and a handful of matching peripheral blood samples. Donor ages ranged from 7 to 244 days, and the cohort comprised 5 to 7 male and a couple of female infants. After being mechanically released from the tissue, thymocytes were kept at -70 degrees C in pellets of about 10-33 million cells. Genomic DNA was extracted from frozen cell pellets with a QIAsymphony instrument. The immunoSEQ multiplex PCR assay was used to amplify the TCRB and TCRAD loci from a standardized amount of quality-controlled genomic DNA. The amplicons covered the V(D)J region and were long enough to include the CDR3 and to identify the V and J genes. Amplicon sequencing was performed on an Illumina platform through the commercial immunoSEQ service. Corrections for primer bias and sequencing errors followed previously described methods, while TCRAD and TCRB definitions were based on the IMGT database. Analysis of the repertoires was done with immunoSEQ Analyzer 3.0 and VDJTools and included basic statistics, V/J segment usage, diversity estimates, rarefaction and pairwise overlap. To estimate diversity, the Chao1, ChaoE, Efron-Thisted, Shannon and inverse Simpson indices were applied, and diversity was also estimated on datasets down-sampled to the smallest sample. Repertoire overlap used strict matching of CDR3 nucleotide sequence, V gene and J gene, with Jaccard-based multidimensional scaling clustering. On average, thymus samples gave around 880,000 unique TCRB clonotypes, whereas blood samples gave about 84,000.

The chain uses TRBV27 and TRBJ1-1; TRBD1 agrees with 7 junctional bases. The sample taken for sequencing was thymocytes. This receptor was identified in a girl under two years old with a congenital heart defect. Donor details come from another sample of the same person, matched by shared clones. The sequence in DNA is TGTGCCAGCAGTTTCCAATTCAGACAGGGCGACACTGAAGCTTTCTTT. Translation gives CASSFQFRQGDTEAFF.